Described below is a single T cell receptor beta chain sequence and its context. What it recognizes is unknown. The table came from immunoSEQ multiplex PCR; TCRdb's copy has only in-frame clones and leaves some out. This table holds over 45,000 clones, around 73% found once. The sample originates from a study of PD-1 blockade in classical Hodgkin lymphoma. V lost 1 base, J lost 4 bases, and 14 bases lay in between. Germline V gene sequence: CDR1 SEHNR, CDR2 FQNEAQ (reference sequence). This CDR3 has 15 amino acids. The study's findings and limits: Complete responders' baseline diversity resembled that of newly diagnosed patients.

Every one of the patients relapsed after autologous stem cell transplantation (brentuximab vedotin exposure was variable). V is TRBV7-9 and J is TRBJ2-7; TRBD1 is a possible D gene (6 bases). The clonotype comes from a human donor with classical Hodgkin lymphoma. The input for sequencing was peripheral blood mononuclear cells (PBMCs), taken before the second cycle of nivolumab. The CDR3 DNA reads as TGTGCCAGCAGCTTAGTCCCGGTTAGGGGGTACGAGCAGTACTTC. Its protein is CASSLVPVRGYEQYF.